Below, 27 T cell receptor beta chains from the same sample are listed, as sequenced in a study of PD-L1 blockade in urothelial cancer. Sequencing was performed with immunoSEQ multiplex PCR; in TCRdb, only in-frame clones are kept and a portion is missing. The sample includes 95,000 or so clones, around 87% seen only once; the top ten take approximately 2%. Time point meaning: pretreatment peripheral blood. Sequenced material: PBMCs, taken around atezolizumab (anti-PD-L1) treatment. These receptors all stem from a man in his 60s with urothelial cancer.

V is TRBV2 and J is TRBJ1-2; D ambiguous. This CDR3 contains 13 residues. In germline, CDR1 is SNHLY, CDR2 FYNNEI. V was pared by 2 bases and J by 4 bases, with 8 bases between. This CDR3 reads CASSEQVRYGYTF. Here the CDR3 DNA reads TGTGCCAGCAGTGAACAGGTGCGCTATGGCTACACCTTC.

The chain has TRBV19 and TRBJ1-5, with 8 bases that match TRBD1. This CDR3 has 15 amino acids. The junction had 11 bases not matched to a gene; V was cut back by 6 bases and J by 7 bases. Germline V gene sequence: CDR1 LNHDA, CDR2 SQIVND (reference sequence). The CDR3 sequence: CASSGGQGAFQPQHF. The CDR3, as DNA: TGTGCCAGTAGCGGGGGGCAGGGGGCATTCCAGCCCCAGCATTTT.

The chain uses TRBV6-1 and TRBJ1-3; D perhaps matches TRBD1 (5 bases). V was trimmed by 6 bases and J by 4 bases, leaving 13 bases between them. CDR1 is MNHNS, CDR2 SASEGT, per germline. The CDR3 spans 14 residues. The CDR3 is CASRGVSLGNTIYF. CDR3 DNA: TGTGCCAGCAGAGGGGTGTCGTTGGGAAACACCATATATTTT.

This sequence joins TRBV18 and TRBJ2-5, with unresolved D. Trimming removed 3 bases at V and 3 bases at J, with 11 bases between. The CDR3 has 14 residues. In germline, CDR1 is KGHSH, CDR2 LQKENI. The CDR3 reads CASSPSTREETQYF. CDR3 in DNA: TGTGCCAGCTCACCTTCCACTCGCGAAGAGACCCAGTACTTC.

This clone appeared a few times. The chain has TRBV7-6 and TRBJ1-5; TRBD1 matches at 7 bases. This CDR3 is built from 13 residues. V was pared by 2 bases and J by 5 bases, with 0 bases of the junction left unmatched. Germline V gene data show CDR1 as SGHVS and CDR2 as FNYEAQ. The CDR3 is CASSLQGDQPQHF. In DNA form, the CDR3 reads TGTGCCAGCAGCTTACAGGGGGATCAGCCCCAGCATTTT.

This rearrangement joins TRBV7-3 to TRBJ2-2; 9 bases line up with TRBD2. Germline V gene data show CDR1 as SGHTA and CDR2 as FQGTGA. V lost 4 bases, J lost 1 base, and 4 bases stayed unmatched. The CDR3 consists of 16 residues. Here the CDR3 reads CASSSSGAMNTGELFF. CDR3 bases: TGTGCCAGCAGCTCTAGCGGGGCTATGAACACCGGGGAGCTGTTTTTT. Together with reference TRBV7-3 and TRBJ2-2, the CDR3 gives the full variable domain: GAGVSQTPSNKVTEKGKYVELRCDPISGHTALYWYRQSLGQGPEFLIYFQGTGAADDSGLPNDRFFAVRPEGSVSTLKIQRTERGDSAVYLCASSSSGAMNTGELFFGEGSRLTVL.

J is TRBJ2-7 and V is TRBV11-1; D is undetermined. The V gene's germline CDR1 is SGHAT and CDR2 FQDESV (reference sequence). The V gene lost 1 base and the J gene lost 2 bases, with 15 bases spanning the gap. CDR3 size: 16 residues. CDR3 sequence: CASSLERRSRPYEQYF. The CDR3 nucleotides are TGTGCCAGCAGCTTAGAAAGAAGGTCCAGGCCCTACGAGCAGTACTTC.

This sequence joins TRBV2 and TRBJ1-4; D may be TRBD1 (5 bases). The CDR3 spans 15 residues. Germline CDR1 SNHLY, CDR2 FYNNEI. The V end was cut by 6 bases, the J end by 7 bases, with 18 bases between. Here the CDR3 reads CASRQGRLRGEKLFF. CDR3 DNA sequence: TGTGCCAGCAGGCAGGGCAGACTTAGAGGTGAAAAACTGTTTTTT.

The genes are TRBV11-3 and TRBJ2-3; 9 nucleotides match TRBD1. This CDR3 spans 15 amino acids. V shed 7 bases, J shed 2 bases, and the junction held 7 bases outside the gene matches. CDR1 is SGHNT, CDR2 YENEEA, per germline. The CDR3 sequence is CASTQGQGITDTQYF. DNA of the CDR3: TGTGCCAGCACCCAGGGACAGGGTATCACAGATACGCAGTATTTT.

The chain uses TRBV9 and TRBJ1-1, with unresolved D. V shed 1 base and J shed 4 bases, with 17 bases lying between them. Germline CDR1 and CDR2: SGDLS and YYNGEE. The CDR3 is 16 residues long. For the CDR3, the DNA is TGTGCCAGCAGCGTACATCCGGGGTTGGAGAGCACTGAAGCTTTCTTT. Translating it yields CASSVHPGLESTEAFF. The full variable domain, with the rest looked up from reference TRBV9 and TRBJ1-1, is DSGVTQTPKHLITATGQRVTLRCSPRSGDLSVYWYQQSLDQGLQFLIQYYNGEERAKGNILERFSAQQFPDLHSELNLSSLELGDSALYFCASSVHPGLESTEAFFGQGTRLTVV.

The J gene is TRBJ1-5, the V gene TRBV5-6; no definite D call. CDR3 length equals 14 residues. Germline V gene data show CDR1 as SGHDT and CDR2 as YYEEEE. Trimming removed 0 bases at V and 6 bases at J, with 10 bases between. CDR3 in amino acids: CASSLEREGQPQHF. The CDR3 nucleotides read TGTGCCAGCAGCTTGGAAAGGGAGGGTCAGCCCCAGCATTTT. Full variable domain (outside the CDR3, taken from reference TRBV5-6 and TRBJ1-5): DAGVTQSPTHLIKTRGQQVTLRCSPKSGHDTVSWYQQALGQGPQFIFQYYEEEERQRGNFPDRFSGHQFPNYSSELNVNALLLGDSALYLCASSLEREGQPQHFGDGTRLSIL.

The genes are TRBV4-3 and TRBJ2-7; D gene ambiguous. The germline gives CDR1 LGHNA, CDR2 YSLEER. Deletions cut 4 bases from V and 2 bases from J, with 3 bases between. This CDR3 region has 11 residues. Here the CDR3 reads CASSPAYEQYF. CDR3 DNA sequence: TGCGCCAGCAGCCCTGCCTACGAGCAGTACTTC.

The chain is built from TRBV7-3 and TRBJ2-1, with a tentative D call TRBD2 (5 bases). Trimming removed 2 bases from V and 7 bases from J, with 9 bases in between. CDR3 size: 13 residues. Germline CDR1 and CDR2: SGHTA and FQGTGA. CDR3 nucleotides: TGTGCCAGCAGCTTAGGAGGCTTTAATGAGCAGTTCTTC. Its protein product is CASSLGGFNEQFF.

The chain couples TRBV7-9 to TRBJ2-7; 11 bases align to TRBD1. The CDR3 contains 15 residues. Germline CDR1 SEHNR, CDR2 FQNEAQ (reference sequence). V lost 2 bases to trimming and J lost 3 bases; unmatched junction nucleotides: 3. In DNA form, the CDR3 reads TGTGCCAGCAGCTTACTCGGGACAGGGGGCTACGAGCAGTACTTC. Translation: CASSLLGTGGYEQYF. Drawing the rest from reference TRBV7-9 and TRBJ2-7, the complete variable domain is DTGVSQNPRHKITKRGQNVTFRCDPISEHNRLYWYRQTLGQGPEFLTYFQNEAQLEKSRLLSDRFSAERPKGSFSTLEIQRTEQGDSAMYLCASSLLGTGGYEQYFGPGTRLTVT.

CDR3 DNA: TGTGCCAGCAGTCAGATAGACGGGGGCACTGAAGCTTTCTTT. This sequence encodes CASSQIDGGTEAFF. The chain employs TRBV6-1 and TRBJ1-1; maybe TRBD1 (5 bases). Trimming removed 5 bases at V and 4 bases at J, with 14 bases between. The germline gives CDR1 MNHNS, CDR2 SASEGT. The CDR3 has 14 residues.

The chain links TRBV28 to TRBJ2-1; TRBD2 agrees at 10 bases. V was clipped by 10 bases and J by 9 bases; unmatched bases: 15. The CDR3 sequence is 15 residues long. Germline CDR1 is MDHEN and CDR2 is SYDVKM. This chain's CDR3 is CATYSAGGPNPEQFF. The CDR3 DNA reads as TGTGCCACCTACTCAGCGGGGGGGCCTAATCCTGAGCAGTTCTTC.

This chain joins TRBV12-5 and TRBJ2-2, with 9 bases identical to TRBD1. V lost 6 bases to trimming and J lost 3 bases; unmatched junction nucleotides: 8. Germline values: CDR1 LGHNT, CDR2 FRNRAP. The CDR3 loop spans 16 amino acids. This CDR3 reads CASGVTGGVDTGELFF. The CDR3 nucleotides are TGTGCTAGTGGCGTTACAGGGGGCGTTGACACCGGGGAGCTGTTTTTT.

This sequence joins TRBV19 and TRBJ1-1; D is uncertain. Germline V gene sequence: CDR1 LNHDA, CDR2 SQIVND (reference sequence). This CDR3 spans 15 amino acids. Trimming took 3 bases from V and 5 from J, leaving 16 bases between them. CDR3: CASSMGRGLETEAFF. Written as DNA, the CDR3 is TGTGCCAGTAGTATGGGTCGGGGTCTGGAGACTGAAGCTTTCTTT.

V and J are TRBV19 and TRBJ2-2; no clear D gene. From germline, CDR1 is LNHDA and CDR2 SQIVND (reference sequence). Trimming stripped 5 bases from V and 10 bases from J, with 11 bases between. This CDR3 has 12 amino acids. CDR3 bases: TGTGCCAGTAGTCCGTCTTCTATGGAGCTGTTTTTT. Translating it yields CASSPSSMELFF.

This chain links TRBV6-4 with TRBJ1-5; D is uncertain. This CDR3 spans 13 amino acids. Trimming pared 0 bases from V and 5 bases from J, leaving 5 bases between. From germline, CDR1 is MRHNA and CDR2 SNTAGT. This CDR3 reads CASSDSPDQPQHF. CDR3 bases: TGTGCCAGCAGTGACTCGCCGGATCAGCCCCAGCATTTT.

V gene TRBV18 combines with J gene TRBJ2-5, with a tentative D call TRBD2 (5 bases). This CDR3 region has 11 residues. Per germline, CDR1 KGHSH and CDR2 LQKENI. Trimming shortened V by 5 bases and J by 4 bases, and 5 bases separated the two germline ends. The CDR3 region has the DNA TGTGCCAGCTCAGGAGGAGAGACCCAGTACTTC. Residues: CASSGGETQYF. Full variable domain (outside the CDR3, taken from reference TRBV18 and TRBJ2-5): NAGVMQNPRHLVRRRGQEARLRCSPMKGHSHVYWYRQLPEEGLKFMVYLQKENIIDESGMPKERFSAEFPKEGPSILRIQQVVRGDSAAYFCASSGGETQYFGPGTRLLVL.

This clone appeared a few times. This rearrangement joins TRBV15 to TRBJ2-1; 8 bases align to TRBD1. CDR3 size: 14 residues. The V gene end was trimmed by 3 bases and the J gene end by 12 bases; junction bases not matched to a gene: 10. Looked up from germline, CDR1 is LNHNV and CDR2 is YYDKDF (reference sequence). The CDR3 loop reads CATSSRDRLRGQFF. CDR3 in DNA: TGTGCCACCAGCAGCCGGGACAGGCTACGGGGGCAGTTCTTC.

The rearrangement links TRBV29-1 to TRBJ2-1, with a weak D call TRBD1 (5 bases). Trimming removed 7 bases at V and 4 bases at J, with 8 bases between. Germline CDR1 reads SQVTM; CDR2 reads ANQGSEA. CDR3 length equals 11 residues. CDR3 sequence: CSGRVYNEQFF. CDR3 nucleotides: TGCAGCGGCAGGGTTTACAATGAGCAGTTCTTC.

V is TRBV19 and J is TRBJ2-3; 7 nucleotides agree with TRBD2. The trim removed 6 bases at V and 6 bases at J, leaving 15 bases unmatched. The CDR3 spans 16 residues. Germline loops: CDR1 LNHDA, CDR2 SQIVND (reference sequence). The CDR3 loop reads CASSPNAGALGDTQYF. The CDR3 nucleotides are TGTGCCAGTAGCCCTAACGCGGGAGCGCTGGGGGATACGCAGTATTTT.

V gene TRBV18 combines with J gene TRBJ2-1, with 12 nucleotides matching TRBD2. The CDR3 loop spans 15 amino acids. Germline CDR1 and CDR2: KGHSH and LQKENI. Trimming at V came to 5 bases and at J to 4 bases, leaving 3 bases not matched to a gene. The CDR3 DNA reads as TGTGCCAGCTCATCGACTAGCGGGGGTTACAATGAGCAGTTCTTC. Protein product: CASSSTSGGYNEQFF.

This rearrangement joins TRBV10-3 to TRBJ2-5, with TRBD2 as a possible D gene (5 bases). With 5 bases removed from V and 4 bases from J, the gap between germline ends came to 11 bases. Germline V CDR1 and CDR2: ENHRY, SYGVKD. The CDR3 length is 13 residues. This CDR3 is CAISPGGGETQYF. CDR3 sequence (DNA): TGTGCCATCAGTCCGGGCGGAGGAGAGACCCAGTACTTC.

V gene TRBV4-1 combines with J gene TRBJ2-7; 8 bases map to TRBD2. From germline, CDR1 is MGHRA and CDR2 YSYEKL. V lost 10 bases, J lost 6 bases, and 8 bases stayed unmatched. The CDR3 contains 12 residues. The CDR3 here is CATGGPPGEQYF. The CDR3 DNA follows: TGCGCCACGGGGGGGCCGCCTGGCGAGCAGTACTTC.